A single sample gave rise to the 5 T cell receptor beta chains below, sequenced in a study of breast tumors, draining lymph nodes, adjacent tissues. Breast cancer patients provided tissue from their axillary draining lymph nodes. TCRdb passed the multiplex PCR reads through MiXCR, listing each CDR3 protein once. The sample carries 150,000 to 200,000 distinct CDR3 sequences, 25% to 40% recorded once. Sequenced: axillary lymph node tissue. The receptors were gathered from a female donor with breast cancer. Some clones in this sample may be carry-over from other donors' samples.

The chain employs TRBV28 and TRBJ2-7; 9 bases are shared with TRBD2. Germline V lookup: CDR1 MDHEN, CDR2 SYDVKM. The CDR3 length is 16 residues. Losses at the gene ends were 3 bases for V and 7 bases for J; bases not matched to a gene: 13. This chain's CDR3 is CASSFYAGLARWEQYF. The DNA of the CDR3 is TGTGCCAGCAGTTTCTATGCCGGACTAGCGCGGTGGGAGCAGTACTTC.

A remark on this clonotype: A single base separates this from a much larger clone, so it may be a read error. This chain uses TRBV10-3 with TRBJ2-1; no definite D call. Germline V lookup: CDR1 ENHRY, CDR2 SYGVKD. The CDR3 is 13 residues long. The CDR3 region is CASSFRSYNEQFF. The CDR3 DNA sequence: TGTGCCAGCAGTTTTAGGAGCTACAATGAGCAGTTCTTC.

In its sample, this clonotype was seen many times. The J gene is TRBJ2-7, the V gene TRBV4-3, with D possibly being TRBD2 (7 bases). Per germline, CDR1 LGHNA and CDR2 YSLEER. The CDR3 is made up of 14 amino acids. The V end lost 5 bases, the J end lost 6 bases, and 17 bases lay between the germline ends. CDR3 bases: TGCGCCAGCAGCGTAGGGGGGGGGACGATCGAGCAGTACTTC. This encodes CASSVGGGTIEQYF.

This clonotype was observed at least ten times. The J gene is TRBJ1-5, the V gene TRBV20-1; D call uncertain. The CDR3 length is 16 residues. The germline V gene has CDR1 DFQATT and CDR2 SNEGSKA (reference sequence). Between the trimmed V and J ends, which lost 4 bases and 2 bases, there was a span of 18 bases. CDR3 protein: CSATPLVAAGNQPQHF. CDR3 coding DNA: TGCAGTGCTACCCCTTTAGTCGCGGCAGGCAATCAGCCCCAGCATTTT.

The chain recombines TRBV12-3 or TRBV12-4 with TRBJ1-4; no clear D gene. V dropped 2 bases and J dropped 9 bases, with 7 bases sitting between them. The CDR3 is 12 amino acids. In nucleotides, the CDR3 is TGTGCCAGCAGTTTAAACAGTCAAAAACTGTTTTTT. Its protein is CASSLNSQKLFF.